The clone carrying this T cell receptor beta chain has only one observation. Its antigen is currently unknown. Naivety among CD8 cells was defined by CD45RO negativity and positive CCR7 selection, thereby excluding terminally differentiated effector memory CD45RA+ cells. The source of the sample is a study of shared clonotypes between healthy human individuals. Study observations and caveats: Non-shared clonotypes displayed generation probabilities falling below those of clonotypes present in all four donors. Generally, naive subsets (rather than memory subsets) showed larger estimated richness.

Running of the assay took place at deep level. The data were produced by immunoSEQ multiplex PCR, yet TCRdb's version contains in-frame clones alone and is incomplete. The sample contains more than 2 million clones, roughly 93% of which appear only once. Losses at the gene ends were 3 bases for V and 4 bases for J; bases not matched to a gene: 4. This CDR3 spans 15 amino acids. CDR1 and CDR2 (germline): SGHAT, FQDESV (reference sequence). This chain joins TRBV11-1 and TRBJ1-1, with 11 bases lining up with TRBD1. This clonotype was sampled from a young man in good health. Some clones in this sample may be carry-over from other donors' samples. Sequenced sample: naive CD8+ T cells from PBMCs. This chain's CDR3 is CASSFRDRGFTEAFF. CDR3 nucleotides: TGTGCCAGCAGCTTCCGGGACAGGGGGTTCACTGAAGCTTTCTTT.